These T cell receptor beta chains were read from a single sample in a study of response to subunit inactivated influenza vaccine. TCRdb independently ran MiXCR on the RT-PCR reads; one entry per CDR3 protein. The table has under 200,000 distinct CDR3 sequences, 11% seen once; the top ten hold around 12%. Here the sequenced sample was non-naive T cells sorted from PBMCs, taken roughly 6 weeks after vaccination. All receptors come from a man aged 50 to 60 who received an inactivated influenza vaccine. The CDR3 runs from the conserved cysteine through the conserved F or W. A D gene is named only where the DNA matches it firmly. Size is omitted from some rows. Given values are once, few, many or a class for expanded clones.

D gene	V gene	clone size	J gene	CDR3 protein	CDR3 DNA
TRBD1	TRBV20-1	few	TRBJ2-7	CSARDRDRGQVIYEQYF	TGCAGTGCTAGAGATCGGGACCGAGGACAGGTAATCTACGAGCAGTACTTC
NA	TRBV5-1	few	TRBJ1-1	CASKPIGAEGNEAFF	TGCGCCAGCAAGCCGATTGGAGCGGAGGGTAACGAAGCTTTCTTT
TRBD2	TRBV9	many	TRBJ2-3	CASSVAAGGGSDTQYF	TGTGCCAGCAGCGTAGCGGCGGGGGGTGGGTCCGATACGCAGTATTTT
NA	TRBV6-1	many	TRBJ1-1	CASSHIGTAEAFF	TGTGCCAGCAGTCATATTGGGACCGCTGAAGCTTTCTTT
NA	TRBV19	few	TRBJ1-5	CASNPDGNSNQPQHF	TGTGCCAGTAATCCCGACGGGAATAGCAATCAGCCCCAGCATTTT
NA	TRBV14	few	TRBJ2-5	CASSQAPRVQETQYF	TGTGCCAGCAGCCAAGCTCCCAGGGTCCAAGAGACCCAGTACTTC
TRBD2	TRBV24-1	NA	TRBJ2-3	CATSDSLAGGQYF	TGTGCCACCAGTGATTCTCTGGCGGGAGGGCAGTATTTT
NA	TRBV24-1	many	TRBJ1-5	CATSETTKQPQHF	TGTGCCACCAGTGAAACTACAAAGCAGCCCCAGCATTTT
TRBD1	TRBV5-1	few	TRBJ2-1	CASSLAGQGINEQFF	TGCGCCAGCAGCTTGGCGGGACAGGGTATCAATGAGCAGTTCTTC
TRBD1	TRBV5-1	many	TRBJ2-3	CASSRQDRGGTDTQYF	TGCGCCAGCAGCCGCCAGGACAGGGGGGGCACAGATACGCAGTATTTT
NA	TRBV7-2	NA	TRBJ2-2	CASSLGVGGGVGELFF	TGTGCCAGCAGCTTAGGTGTAGGAGGTGGGGTCGGGGAGCTGTTTTTT
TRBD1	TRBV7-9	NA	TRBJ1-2	CASSSPTGTGNYGYTF	TGTGCCAGCAGCTCCCCCACCGGGACAGGGAACTATGGCTACACCTTC
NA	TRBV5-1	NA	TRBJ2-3	CASSWGPGSTDTQYF	TGCGCCAGCAGCTGGGGGCCAGGGAGCACAGATACGCAGTATTTT
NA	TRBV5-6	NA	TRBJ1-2	CASTSRSEANYGYTF	TGTGCCAGCACTTCCCGCTCGGAAGCTAACTATGGCTACACCTTC
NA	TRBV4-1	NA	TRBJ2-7	CASSSFIPGDGEQYF	TGCGCCAGCAGCTCTTTTATTCCAGGGGATGGCGAGCAGTACTTC
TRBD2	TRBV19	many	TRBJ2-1	CASSKRGPGLAGVLNEQFF	TGTGCCAGTAGTAAACGGGGACCCGGACTAGCGGGAGTTTTAAATGAGCAGTTCTTC
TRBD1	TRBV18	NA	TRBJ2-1	CPSSPPGQGDNEQFF	TGTCCCAGCTCACCGCCGGGACAGGGTGATAATGAGCAGTTCTTC
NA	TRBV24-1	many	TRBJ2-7	CATSRGGQWSYEQYF	TGTGCCACCAGTCGGGGGGGACAGTGGTCCTACGAGCAGTACTTC
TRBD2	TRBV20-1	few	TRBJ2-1	CSARQASSGRAHEQFF	TGCAGTGCTAGGCAGGCTTCAAGCGGGAGGGCCCATGAGCAGTTCTTC
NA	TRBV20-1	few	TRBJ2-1	CSARRGGRYYNEQFF	TGCAGTGCTAGAAGGGGTGGGAGGTACTACAATGAGCAGTTCTTC
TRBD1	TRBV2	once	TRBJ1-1	CASIEGGQGAPNTEAFF	TGTGCCAGCATCGAAGGGGGTCAGGGGGCGCCGAACACTGAAGCTTTCTTT
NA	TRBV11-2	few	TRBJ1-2	CASSLAGRATLYGYTF	TGTGCCAGCAGCTTAGCGGGGAGGGCTACTCTCTATGGCTACACCTTC
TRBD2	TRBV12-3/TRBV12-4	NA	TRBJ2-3	CASSSHPGGGNTDTQYF	TGTGCCAGCAGTTCCCACCCAGGCGGGGGGAACACAGATACGCAGTATTTT
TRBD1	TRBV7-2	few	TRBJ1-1	CASSPWDSTEAFF	TGTGCCAGCAGCCCATGGGACAGCACTGAAGCTTTCTTT
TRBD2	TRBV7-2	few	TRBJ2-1	CATMRTSGFYNEQFF	TGTGCCACCATGCGGACTAGCGGGTTCTACAATGAGCAGTTCTTC
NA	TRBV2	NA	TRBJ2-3	CASSDPGDWSGEWGDTQYF	TGTGCCAGCAGTGATCCGGGGGATTGGAGCGGAGAGTGGGGAGATACGCAGTATTTT
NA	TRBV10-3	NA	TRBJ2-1	CAISESVRSRANEQFF	TGTGCCATCAGTGAGTCTGTGCGGAGTAGGGCGAATGAGCAGTTCTTC
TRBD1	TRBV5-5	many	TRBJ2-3	CASSLAAGGGSDTQYF	TGTGCCAGCAGCTTGGCGGCAGGGGGCGGCTCAGATACGCAGTATTTT
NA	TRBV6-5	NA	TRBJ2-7	CASSYNSDATYEQYF	TGTGCCAGCAGTTATAACAGCGACGCGACCTACGAGCAGTACTTC
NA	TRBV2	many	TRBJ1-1	CASSDIGGRVNTEAFF	TGTGCCAGCAGTGACATTGGTGGCAGGGTCAACACTGAAGCTTTCTTT
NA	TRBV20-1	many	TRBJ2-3	CSASQATDTQYF	TGCAGTGCTAGCCAGGCCACAGATACGCAGTATTTT
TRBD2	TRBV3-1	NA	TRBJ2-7	CASGRPLRGAHYEQYF	TGTGCCAGCGGTCGGCCCCTGCGGGGGGCCCACTACGAGCAGTACTTC
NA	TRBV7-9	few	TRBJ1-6	CASSLGPASPLHF	TGTGCCAGCAGCCTCGGACCCGCTTCACCCCTCCACTTT
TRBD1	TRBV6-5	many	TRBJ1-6	CASSYEGQGDSPLHF	TGTGCCAGCAGTTACGAGGGACAGGGAGATTCACCCCTCCACTTT
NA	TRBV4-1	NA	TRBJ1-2	CASNPGGHYGYTF	TGCGCCAGCAACCCGGGGGGCCACTATGGCTACACCTTC
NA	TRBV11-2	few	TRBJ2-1	CASSLVDGPKFSYNEQFF	TGTGCCAGCAGCTTAGTCGATGGACCAAAATTCTCCTACAATGAGCAGTTCTTC
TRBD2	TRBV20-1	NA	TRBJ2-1	CSARIRGTSGLSEQFF	TGCAGTGCTAGGATCCGAGGGACTAGCGGCCTCAGTGAGCAGTTCTTC
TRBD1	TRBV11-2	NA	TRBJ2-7	CASSPTYRGSYEQYF	TGTGCCAGCAGCCCCACTTACAGGGGCTCCTACGAGCAGTACTTC
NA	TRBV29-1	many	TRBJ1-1	CSVGGAPATEAFF	TGCAGCGTGGGAGGGGCACCCGCAACTGAAGCTTTCTTT
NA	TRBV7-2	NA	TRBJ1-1	CASSLMVARTEAFF	TGTGCCAGCAGCTTGATGGTGGCTCGGACTGAAGCTTTCTTT
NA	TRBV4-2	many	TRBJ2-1	CASSQFDGYNEQFF	TGTGCCAGCAGCCAATTTGACGGCTACAATGAGCAGTTCTTC
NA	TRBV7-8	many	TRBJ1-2	CASSTGGYGGYTF	TGTGCCAGCAGCACCGGGGGGTACGGTGGCTACACCTTC
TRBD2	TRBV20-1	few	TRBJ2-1	CSASRQGLEQFF	TGCAGTGCTAGCCGCCAGGGACTAGAGCAGTTCTTC
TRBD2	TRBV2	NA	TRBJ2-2	CASSATSGNTGELFF	TGTGCCAGCAGTGCCACTAGCGGGAACACCGGGGAGCTGTTTTTT
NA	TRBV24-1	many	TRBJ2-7	CATSDPLAGYEQYF	TGTGCCACCAGTGATCCGCTGGCCGGCTACGAGCAGTACTTC
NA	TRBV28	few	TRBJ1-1	CASRGRTEAFF	TGTGCCAGCAGGGGACGTACTGAAGCTTTCTTT
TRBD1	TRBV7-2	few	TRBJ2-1	CASSPGQGSYYNEQFF	TGTGCCAGCAGCCCGGGACAGGGCTCGTACTACAATGAGCAGTTCTTC
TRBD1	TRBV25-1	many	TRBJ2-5	CASSDHTGDGAQYF	TGTGCCAGCAGTGACCATACAGGGGACGGGGCCCAGTACTTC
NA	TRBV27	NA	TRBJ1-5	CASAAYSNQPQHF	TGTGCTTCGGCAGCTTATAGCAATCAGCCCCAGCATTTT